The 29 T cell receptor beta chains given below trace back to one sample, sequenced in a study of CD8+ T cells in alopecia areata. Reverse transcribed after extraction, RNA yielded cDNA as the sequencing template. Using immunoSEQ multiplex PCR, the repertoire was profiled, and TCRdb retains in-frame clones only, with some absent. The sample lists about 150,000 clones; around 47% were seen once. The sample consisted of CD4+ T cells sorted from blood. These receptors all stem from a human donor with alopecia areata.

The genes are TRBV29-1 and TRBJ2-5; the match to TRBD1 covers 8 bases. The CDR3 is made up of 14 amino acids. The junction had 9 bases not matched to a gene; V was cut back by 4 bases and J by 5 bases. CDR1 is SQVTM, CDR2 ANQGSEA, per germline. CDR3: CSVAPGGSRETQYF. DNA for the CDR3: TGCAGCGTTGCTCCAGGGGGCTCTCGGGAGACCCAGTACTTC.

V gene TRBV5-4 combines with J gene TRBJ2-3; weak D call: TRBD2 (6 bases). Germline CDR1 and CDR2: SGHNT and YYREEE (reference sequence). V was shortened by 0 bases and J by 3 bases, with 8 bases between the two germline ends. The CDR3 covers 14 residues. The CDR3 is CASSLDGGTDTQYF. The CDR3 bases are TGTGCCAGCAGCTTGGACGGAGGGACAGATACGCAGTATTTT.

This clone was seen more than once but under ten times. CDR3 region: CASSPTTATEQYF. The CDR3 nucleotides are TGTGCCAGCAGCCCCACCACAGCGACCGAGCAGTACTTC. This chain links TRBV9 with TRBJ2-7, with D unclear. Germline-derived CDR1 and CDR2 are SGDLS and YYNGEE. This CDR3 comprises 13 residues. The V and J ends lost 4 bases and 6 bases respectively, with 14 bases between them.

The rearrangement uses TRBV29-1 and TRBJ2-1; no firm D call. CDR1 and CDR2 from the germline V gene are SQVTM and ANQGSEA. Trimming removed 4 bases at V and 7 bases at J, with 8 bases between. This CDR3 is built from 11 residues. CDR3 region: CSVADVNEQFF. CDR3 sequence (DNA): TGCAGCGTTGCCGACGTGAATGAGCAGTTCTTC.

The chain employs TRBV20-1 and TRBJ2-5, with D possibly TRBD1 on 6 matching bases. The CDR3 runs 11 residues. CDR1 DFQATT and CDR2 SNEGSKA come from the germline V gene (reference sequence). Trimming cost V 5 bases and J 2 bases, with 6 bases left between them. For the CDR3, the DNA is TGCAGTGCTGGGACACAAGAGACCCAGTACTTC. This codes for CSAGTQETQYF.

The rearrangement joins TRBV19 to TRBJ1-5; D is unresolved. The CDR3 contains 15 residues. V dropped 6 bases and J dropped 4 bases, with 16 bases sitting between them. Germline V gene data show CDR1 as LNHDA and CDR2 as SQIVND (reference sequence). CDR3 amino acids: CASRSMTGGNQPQHF. The CDR3 DNA is TGTGCCAGTAGAAGTATGACCGGCGGTAATCAGCCCCAGCATTTT.

This clone was observed a few times. V usage is TRBV29-1 and J usage is TRBJ2-4; the D gene is possibly TRBD2 (5 bases). Trimming cost V 6 bases and J 1 base, with 22 bases left between them. Germline CDR1 SQVTM, CDR2 ANQGSEA. This CDR3 has 17 amino acids. The CDR3 loop is CSVLGEGRKLAKNIQYF. CDR3 DNA sequence: TGCAGCGTCCTAGGCGAGGGCCGTAAACTGGCCAAAAACATTCAGTACTTC.

The chain links TRBV7-3 to TRBJ2-1; 8 bases are a match to TRBD2. Unmatched junction bases numbered 10, after V lost 6 bases and J lost 6 bases. Germline V CDR1 and CDR2: SGHTA, FQGTGA. The CDR3 is made up of 15 amino acids. This CDR3 is CASSYLPGLVNEQFF. CDR3 bases: TGTGCCAGCAGTTATCTACCGGGACTAGTCAATGAGCAGTTCTTC.

This clone was picked up a small number of times. The chain links TRBV18 to TRBJ2-6; no reliable D call. This CDR3 spans 15 amino acids. V was clipped by 6 bases and J by 3 bases, with 12 bases between them. Germline assignment: CDR1 KGHSH and CDR2 LQKENI. The CDR3 here is CASSAPGVGANVLTF. The CDR3 nucleotides read TGTGCCAGCTCCGCTCCCGGTGTTGGGGCCAACGTCCTGACTTTC.

This clone was detected a few times. V and J are TRBV5-1 and TRBJ2-5; D may correspond to TRBD1 or TRBD2 (5 bases each). V was trimmed by 3 bases and J by 2 bases, leaving 8 bases between them. The CDR3 has 13 residues. Per germline, CDR1 SGHRS and CDR2 YFSETQ. The CDR3 is CASSSGTQETQYF. CDR3 DNA: TGCGCCAGCAGCTCCGGGACGCAAGAGACCCAGTACTTC.

This rearrangement joins TRBV4-1 to TRBJ1-1; D is ambiguous. The germline V gene has CDR1 MGHRA and CDR2 YSYEKL. The CDR3 consists of 16 residues. Trimming cost V 3 bases and J 4 bases, with 18 bases left between them. The CDR3 DNA sequence: TGCGCCAGCAGCCACCCAGAGGGAGTAATCGGCACTGAAGCTTTCTTT. It codes for CASSHPEGVIGTEAFF.

This clone appeared a few times. The chain uses TRBV5-1 and TRBJ2-6; D is unresolved. The ends were cut back, 7 bases at V and 0 bases at J, with 5 bases in the middle. Germline CDR1 and CDR2: SGHRS and YFSETQ. The CDR3 covers 13 residues. For the CDR3, the DNA is TGCGCCAGCCAAAACTCTGGGGCCAACGTCCTGACTTTC. This translates into CASQNSGANVLTF.

The chain joins TRBV28 to TRBJ2-5; 7 bases agree with TRBD1. With 8 bases clipped from V and 7 bases from J, the junction kept 13 bases outside the gene matches. Per germline, CDR1 MDHEN and CDR2 SYDVKM. This CDR3 contains 14 residues. The CDR3 protein is CASSRHGTVVTQYF. CDR3 nucleotide sequence: TGTGCCAGCTCCAGACACGGGACAGTCGTGACCCAGTACTTC.

The CDR3 region has the DNA TGTGCCATTTCGGCTTCCAATGAGCAGTTCTTC. Encoded protein: CAISASNEQFF. J is TRBJ2-1 and V is TRBV6-6; no reliable D call. The CDR3 runs to 11 residues. V was cut by 10 bases and J by 6 bases, with 10 bases left in between. CDR1 and CDR2 (germline): MNHNY, SVGAGI (reference sequence).

The genes are TRBV4-1 and TRBJ2-7, with D uncertain. V was cut by 0 bases and J by 0 bases, with 12 bases left in between. This CDR3 region has 16 residues. Germline-derived CDR1 and CDR2 are MGHRA and YSYEKL. DNA of the CDR3: TGCGCCAGCAGCCAAGATTTCGGGTTCCCCTCCTACGAGCAGTACTTC. Amino acid sequence: CASSQDFGFPSYEQYF.

This clone came up a few times. The chain is built from TRBV25-1 and TRBJ2-1, with D tentatively TRBD1 (6 bases). Deletions cut 6 bases from V and 9 bases from J, with 15 bases between. The CDR3 has 13 residues. Germline V gives CDR1 MGHDK, CDR2 SYGVNS. The chain's CDR3 is CASRQEWGLEQFF. Here the CDR3 DNA reads TGTGCCAGCAGGCAAGAGTGGGGGCTTGAGCAGTTCTTC.

This clone was recorded a few times. This CDR3 is CSVRDRAWETQYF. Written as DNA, the CDR3 is TGCAGCGTGAGAGACAGGGCATGGGAGACCCAGTACTTC. This chain connects TRBV29-1 to TRBJ2-5; 7 bases align to TRBD1. The CDR3 consists of 13 residues. The germline gives CDR1 SQVTM, CDR2 ANQGSEA. V shed 6 bases and J 5 bases; nucleotides not matched to a gene: 9. Together with reference TRBV29-1 and TRBJ2-5, the CDR3 gives the full variable domain: SAVISQKPSRDICQRGTSLTIQCQVDSQVTMMFWYRQQPGQSLTLIATANQGSEATYESGFVIDKFPISRPNLTFSTLTVSNMSPEDSSIYLCSVRDRAWETQYFGPGTRLLVL.

The V and J genes are TRBV27 and TRBJ2-7; D ambiguous. V lost 6 bases, J lost 3 bases, and 12 bases lay in between. There are 13 residues in the CDR3. CDR1 and CDR2 from the germline V gene are MNHEY and SMNVEV (reference sequence). Written as DNA, the CDR3 is TGTGCCAGCAGCTTGGCCGGTAGCTACGAGCAGTACTTC. Encoded protein: CASSLAGSYEQYF.

Only a few counts were recorded for this clone. CDR3: CASTERETNEKLFF. DNA for the CDR3: TGTGCCAGCACCGAAAGGGAGACTAATGAAAAACTGTTTTTT. The gene calls are TRBV7-9 and TRBJ1-4; D not resolved. V shed 7 bases and J shed 2 bases, with 11 bases lying between them. The CDR3 loop spans 14 amino acids. Germline CDR1 reads SEHNR; CDR2 reads FQNEAQ (reference sequence). Together with reference TRBV7-9 and TRBJ1-4, the CDR3 gives the full variable domain: DTGVSQNPRHKITKRGQNVTFRCDPISEHNRLYWYRQTLGQGPEFLTYFQNEAQLEKSRLLSDRFSAERPKGSFSTLEIQRTEQGDSAMYLCASTERETNEKLFFGSGTQLSVL.

The sample holds many counts of this clone. The chain combines TRBV7-3 with TRBJ1-1, with D unresolved. CDR1 and CDR2 (germline): SGHTA, FQGTGA. The length of the CDR3 is 16 residues. Trimming cost V 5 bases and J 0 bases, with 16 bases left between them. The CDR3 DNA reads as TGTGCCAGCAGCCCACCGGGCAGCCGAGTGAACACTGAAGCTTTCTTT. This sequence encodes CASSPPGSRVNTEAFF.

This clone has only a few counts. This chain connects TRBV7-9 to TRBJ1-1, with D maybe TRBD1 (5 bases). Germline loops: CDR1 SEHNR, CDR2 FQNEAQ (reference sequence). The V gene lost 5 bases and the J gene lost 8 bases, with 24 bases spanning the gap. The length of the CDR3 is 16 residues. CDR3 protein: CASSPQMTVSLREAFF. The CDR3, as DNA: TGTGCCAGCAGCCCGCAGATGACAGTCTCCCTCAGGGAAGCTTTCTTT.

The rearrangement joins TRBV4-2 to TRBJ2-3, with no clear D. Germline CDR1 and CDR2: LGHNA and YNFKEQ. V was clipped by 0 bases and J by 6 bases, with 13 bases between them. This CDR3 has 15 residues. The CDR3, as DNA: TGTGCCAGCAGCCAAGAGCTAGGGATGACCGATACGCAGTATTTT. This encodes CASSQELGMTDTQYF.

The V gene is TRBV5-1, the J gene TRBJ2-7, with D unresolved. CDR3 size: 15 residues. CDR1 and CDR2 (germline): SGHRS, YFSETQ. Trimming removed 0 bases at V and 2 bases at J, with 12 bases between. CDR3 amino acids: CASSLDGSYTYEQYF. CDR3 in DNA: TGCGCCAGCAGCTTGGATGGTTCGTACACCTACGAGCAGTACTTC.

The rearrangement joins TRBV25-1 to TRBJ1-1; D possibly corresponds to TRBD1 (5 bases). V was shortened by 1 base and J by 4 bases, with 13 bases between the two germline ends. The germline gives CDR1 MGHDK, CDR2 SYGVNS. CDR3 length equals 15 residues. The CDR3, as DNA: TGTGCCAGCAGTGAATCGCACAGGCGGGGCACTGAAGCTTTCTTT. Residues: CASSESHRRGTEAFF.

The J gene is TRBJ2-7, the V gene TRBV7-9, with D unresolved. CDR3 length equals 13 residues. V was clipped by 5 bases and J by 7 bases, with 15 bases between them. CDR1 and CDR2 from the germline V gene are SEHNR and FQNEAQ (reference sequence). The CDR3 protein is CASSARRPEEQYF. As DNA, the CDR3 is TGTGCCAGCAGCGCCCGTCGGCCGGAGGAGCAGTACTTC.

This clone was observed a handful of times. The V call is TRBV29-1, the J call TRBJ2-7; D is undetermined. The germline V and J ends were trimmed by 4 bases and 2 bases, with 9 bases remaining between them. CDR3 length: 12 amino acids. Looked up from germline, CDR1 is SQVTM and CDR2 is ANQGSEA. In DNA form, the CDR3 reads TGCAGCGTTGCTGATAATGCCTACGAGCAGTACTTC. It yields the protein CSVADNAYEQYF.

The chain is built from TRBV5-1 and TRBJ1-1; D is possibly TRBD1 (6 bases). This CDR3 is 15 amino acids long. V gave up 4 bases and J gave up 0 bases, with 13 bases separating them. Germline loops: CDR1 SGHRS, CDR2 YFSETQ. CDR3 protein: CASSPGQRMNTEAFF. The CDR3 nucleotides are TGCGCCAGCAGCCCCGGACAGAGGATGAACACTGAAGCTTTCTTT.

This clone has a handful of counts. The V call is TRBV4-1, the J call TRBJ1-1; possible D gene TRBD1, 6 bases. The CDR3 consists of 16 residues. V lost 3 bases to trimming and J lost 1 base, with 15 bases between them. The germline gives CDR1 MGHRA, CDR2 YSYEKL. CDR3 coding DNA: TGCGCCAGCAGCCATGATCCCTACAGGGCGAACACTGAAGCTTTCTTT. Its protein is CASSHDPYRANTEAFF.

The chain joins TRBV25-1 to TRBJ2-5, with D uncertain. The length of the CDR3 is 12 residues. V was shortened by 3 bases and J by 2 bases, with 4 bases between the two germline ends. Germline V lookup: CDR1 MGHDK, CDR2 SYGVNS. In DNA form, the CDR3 reads TGTGCCAGCAGTGAGGGTCAAGAGACCCAGTACTTC. Its translation: CASSEGQETQYF.